Detailed here is one TCR beta chain. These data are taken from a study of control samples from healthy donors and cancer patients. Generated by immunoSEQ multiplex PCR, the TCRdb table keeps only in-frame clones and is missing some. The sample yields roughly 27,000 clones, under 95% seen once. The specimen sequenced was PBMCs. The receptor was derived from a man between 45 and 60 years old with lung cancer.

The CDR3 nucleotides read TGTGCCAGCAGCCCGGGCGGCGAGCAGTACTTC. It yields the protein CASSPGGEQYF. The genes are TRBV7-9 and TRBJ2-7; no clear D gene. V lost 5 bases, J lost 6 bases, and 8 bases lay in between. Germline lookup yields CDR1 SEHNR and CDR2 FQNEAQ (reference sequence). The CDR3 runs 11 residues.